Listed below are T cell receptor beta chains from one sample, sequenced in a study of blood T cells in healthy people across ages. Each CDR3 protein is one row after TCRdb ran MiXCR on the 5' RACE reads. This sample carries around 1,900,000 distinct CDR3 sequences, around 40% of them seen once, and the ten largest clones take more than 20%. Sequenced material: blood. All receptors derive from a human donor in good health. Each CDR3 is given with its conserved first and last residue. The D gene is left open where the match is weak. The size of a clone is reported for some rows only, either as once, few or many, or as a class for expanded clones.

length: 10
V: TRBV27
D: -
size: -
J: TRBJ1-2
CDR3: CAIQASGYTF
DNA: TGTGCCATCCAGGCTAGTGGCTACACCTTC

length: 15
V: TRBV7-2
D: -
size: -
J: TRBJ2-3
CDR3: CASSLLARLADTQYF
DNA: TGTGCCAGCAGCTTACTAGCGAGGTTAGCAGATACGCAGTATTTT

length: 14
V: TRBV29-1
D: -
size: -
J: TRBJ2-5
CDR3: CSVALGGLEETQYF
DNA: TGCAGCGTTGCGCTAGGGGGTTTGGAAGAGACCCAGTACTTC

length: 12
V: TRBV20-1
D: -
size: few
J: TRBJ2-7
CDR3: CSARPDRHEQYF
DNA: TGCAGTGCTCGCCCCGACAGGCACGAGCAGTACTTC

length: 16
V: TRBV6-5
D: TRBD1
size: -
J: TRBJ1-6
CDR3: CASGIGVQGVFSPLHF
DNA: TGTGCCAGCGGAATCGGGGTACAGGGGGTGTTTTCACCCCTCCACTTT

length: 15
V: TRBV4-3
D: -
size: -
J: TRBJ2-1
CDR3: CASSQDRLAGSVQFF
DNA: TGCGCCAGCAGCCAAGATCGGCTCGCGGGTAGTGTGCAGTTCTTC

length: 16
V: TRBV9
D: -
size: once
J: TRBJ2-3
CDR3: CASSDNRDLPQDTQYF
DNA: TGTGCCAGCAGCGATAACCGGGACTTACCTCAAGATACGCAGTATTTT

length: 16
V: TRBV4-1
D: -
size: -
J: TRBJ1-2
CDR3: CASSVTPGTLFYGYTF
DNA: TGCGCCAGCAGCGTTACCCCCGGGACCCTCTTCTATGGCTACACCTTC

length: 13
V: TRBV29-1
D: -
size: few
J: TRBJ2-2
CDR3: CSVDTVNTGELFF
DNA: TGCAGCGTTGACACAGTTAACACCGGGGAGCTGTTTTTT

length: 17
V: TRBV4-3
D: TRBD2
size: -
J: TRBJ2-3
CDR3: CASSQDRAGGPKDTQYF
DNA: TGCGCCAGCAGCCAAGATCGGGCGGGGGGGCCTAAAGATACGCAGTATTTT

length: 15
V: TRBV4-2
D: -
size: few
J: TRBJ1-5
CDR3: CASSQRRASNQPQHF
DNA: TGTGCCAGCAGCCAAAGGCGGGCCAGCAATCAGCCCCAGCATTTT

length: 16
V: TRBV6-1
D: TRBD2
size: -
J: TRBJ2-5
CDR3: CASSEAKLAGFETQYF
DNA: TGTGCCAGCAGTGAAGCTAAGCTAGCGGGGTTTGAGACCCAGTACTTC

length: 14
V: TRBV12-3/TRBV12-4
D: -
size: -
J: TRBJ1-1
CDR3: CASSLGAWDTEAFF
DNA: TGTGCCAGCAGTTTGGGGGCTTGGGACACTGAAGCTTTCTTT

length: 14
V: TRBV10-3
D: TRBD1
size: -
J: TRBJ2-5
CDR3: CAISKQGAQETQYF
DNA: TGTGCCATCAGTAAACAGGGGGCCCAAGAGACCCAGTACTTC

length: 16
V: TRBV6-5
D: TRBD2
size: few
J: TRBJ2-1
CDR3: CASSYQGLAGNNEQFF
DNA: TGTGCCAGCAGTTACCAGGGACTAGCGGGGAACAATGAGCAGTTCTTC

length: 14
V: TRBV20-1
D: -
size: -
J: TRBJ1-2
CDR3: CSAWGSQGFHGYTF
DNA: TGCAGTGCTTGGGGATCTCAGGGCTTCCATGGCTACACCTTC

length: 15
V: TRBV2
D: TRBD1
size: -
J: TRBJ1-1
CDR3: CASRSGQGLRTEAFF
DNA: TGTGCCAGCAGATCGGGACAGGGATTGAGGACTGAAGCTTTCTTT

length: 15
V: TRBV7-9
D: TRBD2
size: -
J: TRBJ2-5
CDR3: CASSGLAGTGPEQYF
DNA: TGTGCCAGCAGCGGACTAGCGGGGACAGGTCCAGAGCAGTACTTC

length: 12
V: TRBV27
D: -
size: -
J: TRBJ1-1
CDR3: CASSSGGRGAFF
DNA: TGTGCCAGCAGTTCCGGGGGGCGGGGAGCTTTCTTT

length: 14
V: TRBV5-1
D: -
size: -
J: TRBJ2-7
CDR3: CASMEIERSYEQYF
DNA: TGCGCCAGCATGGAGATTGAAAGGTCCTACGAGCAGTACTTC

length: 15
V: TRBV6-5
D: -
size: -
J: TRBJ1-1
CDR3: CASRFREGLNTEAFF
DNA: TGTGCCAGCAGATTCCGCGAGGGCCTCAACACTGAAGCTTTCTTT

length: 17
V: TRBV4-3
D: TRBD1
size: -
J: TRBJ2-5
CDR3: CASSQDGHRGPGETQYF
DNA: TGCGCCAGCAGCCAAGATGGCCACAGGGGGCCTGGGGAGACCCAGTACTTC

length: 15
V: TRBV6-5
D: TRBD2
size: few
J: TRBJ2-1
CDR3: CASNPSGTSYNEQFF
DNA: TGTGCCAGCAACCCTAGCGGGACCTCCTACAATGAGCAGTTCTTC